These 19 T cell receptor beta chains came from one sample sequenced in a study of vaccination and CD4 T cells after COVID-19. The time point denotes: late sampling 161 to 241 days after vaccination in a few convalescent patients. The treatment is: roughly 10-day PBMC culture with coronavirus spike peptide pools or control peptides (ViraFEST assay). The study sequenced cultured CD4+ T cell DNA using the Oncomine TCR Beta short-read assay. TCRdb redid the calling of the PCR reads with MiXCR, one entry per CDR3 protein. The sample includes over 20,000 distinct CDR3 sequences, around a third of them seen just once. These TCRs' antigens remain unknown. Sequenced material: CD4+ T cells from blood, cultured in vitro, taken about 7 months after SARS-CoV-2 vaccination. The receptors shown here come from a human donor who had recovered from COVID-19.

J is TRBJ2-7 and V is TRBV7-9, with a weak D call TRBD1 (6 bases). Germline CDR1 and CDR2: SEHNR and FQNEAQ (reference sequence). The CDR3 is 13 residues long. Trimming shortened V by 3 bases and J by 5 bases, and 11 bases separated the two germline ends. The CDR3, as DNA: TGTGCCAGCAGCTTTCCAGGGGTGAACGAGCAGTACTTC. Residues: CASSFPGVNEQYF. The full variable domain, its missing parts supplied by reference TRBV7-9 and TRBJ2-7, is DTGVSQNPRHKITKRGQNVTFRCDPISEHNRLYWYRQTLGQGPEFLTYFQNEAQLEKSRLLSDRFSAERPKGSFSTLEIQRTEQGDSAMYLCASSFPGVNEQYFGPGTRLTVT.

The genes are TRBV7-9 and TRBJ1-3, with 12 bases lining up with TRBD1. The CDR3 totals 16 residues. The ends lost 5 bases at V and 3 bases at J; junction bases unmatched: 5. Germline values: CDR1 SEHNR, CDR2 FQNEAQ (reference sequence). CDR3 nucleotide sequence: TGTGCCAGCAGCCCCGGGACAGGGGGCTATGGAAACACCATATATTTT. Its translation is CASSPGTGGYGNTIYF. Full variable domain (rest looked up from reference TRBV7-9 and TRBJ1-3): DTGVSQNPRHKITKRGQNVTFRCDPISEHNRLYWYRQTLGQGPEFLTYFQNEAQLEKSRLLSDRFSAERPKGSFSTLEIQRTEQGDSAMYLCASSPGTGGYGNTIYFGEGSWLTVV.

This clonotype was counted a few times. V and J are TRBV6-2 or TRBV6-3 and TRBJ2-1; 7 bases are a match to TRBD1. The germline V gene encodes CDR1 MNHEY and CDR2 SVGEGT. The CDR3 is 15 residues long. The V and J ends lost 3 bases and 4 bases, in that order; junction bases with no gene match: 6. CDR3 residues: CASSYEGQRYNEQFF. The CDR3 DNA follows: TGTGCCAGCAGTTATGAGGGACAGCGATACAATGAGCAGTTCTTC.

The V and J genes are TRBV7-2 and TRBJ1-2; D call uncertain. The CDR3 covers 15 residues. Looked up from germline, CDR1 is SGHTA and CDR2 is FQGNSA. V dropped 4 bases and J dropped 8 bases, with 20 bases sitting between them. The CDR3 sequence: CASSSPRRTDHGYTF. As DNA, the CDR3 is TGTGCCAGCAGCTCCCCCCGGAGAACCGACCACGGCTACACCTTC.

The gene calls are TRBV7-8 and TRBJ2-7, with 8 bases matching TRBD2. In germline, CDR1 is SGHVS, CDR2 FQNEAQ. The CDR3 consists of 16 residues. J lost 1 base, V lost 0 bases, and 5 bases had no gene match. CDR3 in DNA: TGTGCCAGCAGCTTAGCAGTCACTAGCGGTTCCTACGAGCAGTACTTC. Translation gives CASSLAVTSGSYEQYF.

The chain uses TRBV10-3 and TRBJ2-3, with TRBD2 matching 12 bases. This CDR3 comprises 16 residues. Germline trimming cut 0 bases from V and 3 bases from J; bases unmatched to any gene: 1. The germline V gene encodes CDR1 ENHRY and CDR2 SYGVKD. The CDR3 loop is CAISESTSGRTDTQYF. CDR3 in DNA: TGTGCCATCAGTGAGTCTACTAGCGGGAGGACAGATACGCAGTATTTT.

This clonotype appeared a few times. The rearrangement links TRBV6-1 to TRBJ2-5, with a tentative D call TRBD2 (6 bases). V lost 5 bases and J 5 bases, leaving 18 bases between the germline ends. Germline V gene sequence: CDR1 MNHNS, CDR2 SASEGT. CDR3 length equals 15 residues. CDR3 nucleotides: TGTGCCAGCAGTCCGTCCCTCCGGGACTTTGAGACCCAGTACTTC. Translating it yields CASSPSLRDFETQYF.

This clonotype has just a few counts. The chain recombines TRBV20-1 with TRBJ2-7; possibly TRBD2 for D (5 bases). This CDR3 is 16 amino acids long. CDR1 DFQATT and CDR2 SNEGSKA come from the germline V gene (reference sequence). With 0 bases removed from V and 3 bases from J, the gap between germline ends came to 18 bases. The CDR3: CSARESQRPLNYEQYF. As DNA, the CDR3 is TGCAGTGCTAGAGAGTCACAGCGGCCACTTAACTACGAGCAGTACTTC.

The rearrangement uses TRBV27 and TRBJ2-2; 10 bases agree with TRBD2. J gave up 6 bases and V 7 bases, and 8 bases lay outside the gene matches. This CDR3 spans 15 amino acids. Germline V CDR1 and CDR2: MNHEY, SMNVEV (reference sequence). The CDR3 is CASISSGSVPGELFF. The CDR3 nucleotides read TGTGCCAGCATTTCTAGCGGGAGTGTTCCCGGGGAGCTGTTTTTT.

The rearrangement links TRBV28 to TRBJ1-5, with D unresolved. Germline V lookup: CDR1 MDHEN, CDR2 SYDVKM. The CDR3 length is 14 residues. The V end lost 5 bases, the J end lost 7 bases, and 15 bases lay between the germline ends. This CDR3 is CASSRPGEFQPQHF. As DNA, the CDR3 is TGTGCCAGCAGTCGGCCAGGCGAGTTCCAGCCCCAGCATTTT.

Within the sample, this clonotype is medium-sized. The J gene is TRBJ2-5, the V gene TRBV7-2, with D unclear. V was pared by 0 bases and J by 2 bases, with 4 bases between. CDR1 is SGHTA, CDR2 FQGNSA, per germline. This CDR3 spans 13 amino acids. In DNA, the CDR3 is TGTGCCAGCAGCTTAGCCCATCAAGAGACCCAGTACTTC. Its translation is CASSLAHQETQYF.

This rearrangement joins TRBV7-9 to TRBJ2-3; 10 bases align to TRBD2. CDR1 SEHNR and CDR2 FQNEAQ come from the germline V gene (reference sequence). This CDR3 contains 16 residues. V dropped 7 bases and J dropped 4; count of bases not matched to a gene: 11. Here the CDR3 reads CASTSGRGGDADTQYF. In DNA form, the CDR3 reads TGTGCCAGCACTAGCGGGAGAGGTGGGGACGCAGATACGCAGTATTTT.

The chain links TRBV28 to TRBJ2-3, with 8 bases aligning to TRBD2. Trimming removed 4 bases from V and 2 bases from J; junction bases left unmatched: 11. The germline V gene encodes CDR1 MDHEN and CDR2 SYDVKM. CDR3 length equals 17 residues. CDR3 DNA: TGTGCCAGCAGTTCTAACTATAAACTAGCGGACACAGATACGCAGTATTTT. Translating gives CASSSNYKLADTDTQYF. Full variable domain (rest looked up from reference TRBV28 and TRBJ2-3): DVKVTQSSRYLVKRTGEKVFLECVQDMDHENMFWYRQDPGLGLRLIYFSYDVKMKEKGDIPEGYSVSREKKERFSLILESASTNQTSMYLCASSSNYKLADTDTQYFGPGTRLTVL.

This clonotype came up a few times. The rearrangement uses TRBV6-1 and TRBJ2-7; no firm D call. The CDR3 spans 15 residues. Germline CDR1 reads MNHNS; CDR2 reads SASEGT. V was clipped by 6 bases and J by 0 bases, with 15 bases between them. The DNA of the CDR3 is TGTGCCAGCAGGAAGGACCCGACGGGCTCCTACGAGCAGTACTTC. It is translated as CASRKDPTGSYEQYF.

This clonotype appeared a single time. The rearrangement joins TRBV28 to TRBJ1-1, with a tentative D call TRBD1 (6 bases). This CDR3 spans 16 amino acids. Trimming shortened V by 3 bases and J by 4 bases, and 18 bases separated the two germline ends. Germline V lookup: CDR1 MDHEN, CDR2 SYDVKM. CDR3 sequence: CASSFIRGGLGTEAFF. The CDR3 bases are TGTGCCAGCAGTTTTATCAGGGGCGGTTTGGGCACTGAAGCTTTCTTT.

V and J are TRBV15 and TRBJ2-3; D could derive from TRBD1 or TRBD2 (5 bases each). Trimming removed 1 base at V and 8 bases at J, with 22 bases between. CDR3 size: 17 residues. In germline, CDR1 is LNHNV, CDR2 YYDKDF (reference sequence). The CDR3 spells CATSRVSWGVATGTQYF. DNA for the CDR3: TGTGCCACCAGCAGAGTATCATGGGGCGTAGCGACTGGTACGCAGTATTTT.

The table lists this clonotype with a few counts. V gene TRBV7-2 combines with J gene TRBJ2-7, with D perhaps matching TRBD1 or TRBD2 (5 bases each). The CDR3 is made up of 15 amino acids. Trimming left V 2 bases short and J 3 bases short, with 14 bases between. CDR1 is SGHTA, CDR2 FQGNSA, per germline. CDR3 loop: CASSLRFGDHYEQYF. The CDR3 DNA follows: TGTGCCAGCAGCTTACGATTTGGGGACCACTACGAGCAGTACTTC.

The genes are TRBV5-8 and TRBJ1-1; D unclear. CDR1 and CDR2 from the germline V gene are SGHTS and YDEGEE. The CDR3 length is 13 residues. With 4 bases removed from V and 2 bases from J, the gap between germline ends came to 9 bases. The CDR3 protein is CASSERTNTEAFF. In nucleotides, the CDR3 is TGTGCCAGCAGCGAACGGACTAACACTGAAGCTTTCTTT.

The CDR3 DNA follows: TGCAGTGCTAGAGATTGTCGGGGAGGCACTGAAGCTTTCTTT. Its translation: CSARDCRGGTEAFF. This sequence joins TRBV20-1 and TRBJ1-1; D ambiguous. The V gene lost 0 bases and the J gene lost 4 bases, with 12 bases spanning the gap. The CDR3 extends over 14 amino acids. Germline-derived CDR1 and CDR2 are DFQATT and SNEGSKA (reference sequence).